This TCR beta chain derives from a study of blood T cell repertoires in COVID-19 (dated by TCRdb to 2018 to 2020). Looking at the study overall: Samples from collaborators originated in the United States, Italy and Spain and spanned both the acute and convalescent phases of COVID-19. The samples were drawn from two sources: the first 160 participants of the ongoing ImmuneRACE study, and fewer than 1,500 subjects contributed by 6 global collaborators. The dataset comprised deeply sampled blood TCRbeta repertoires from subjects exposed to, actively infected with, or recovered from COVID-19. The sample metadata nearly always contained a de-identified subject ID, COVID-19 status, age in years and sex. HLA class I and class II types, where available, came from metadata supplied by the sample provider rather than from assay-based typing. A freely available public database, intended as a resource for researchers studying the immune response to SARS-CoV-2, is where the repertoires were released. The material from the prospective study consisted of cDNA or gDNA derived from T cells, B-cell-depleted T cells, or PBMCs. Results the study describes overall, beyond this receptor: How much clinical and demographic metadata was included differed by source and by participant, and the metadata was provided uncurated.

The CDR3 goes from the cysteine to the phenylalanine over 15 residues. This entry keeps only the CDR3 DNA: 45 bases, framed from base 1. Taken from the germline V gene (reference sequence), the CDR1 and CDR2 loops are LNHDA and SQIVND. Compared with germline, V lacks 8 bases and J lacks 8 bases; bases without a gene match: 15. Enrolling through a virtual design, the prospective study's participants ranged in age from roughly 18 to 100 years and lived across more than 20 United States geographic areas. Cohort assignment in the prospective study relied on participant-reported clinical history from a screening survey and a study questionnaire. Exposed participants were defined as having been in contact with someone with a PCR-confirmed or clinician-diagnosed COVID-19 case within 2 weeks of study entry. In the prospective study, whole blood, serum and a nasopharyngeal or oropharyngeal swab were collected from each participant by mobile phlebotomists. Over a roughly 2-month period, participants in the prospective study had the option of providing additional blood draws and questionnaires. Prospective study blood samples were shipped either frozen or at room temperature before DNA extraction.

TCRbeta CDR3 regions were amplified from genomic DNA by means of the immunoSEQ Assay, a bias-controlled multiplex PCR. In the original analysis: Nucleated cell counts per sample were estimated from amplification of reference gene primers within the assay. To quantify the absolute abundance of each unique TCRbeta CDR3 rearrangement, sequence reads were collapsed and filtered. For each sample, productive Simpson clonality was calculated by taking the square root of Simpson's diversity index across productive rearrangements. TCRdb retrieved this table from immuneACCESS and kept in-frame rearrangements only. Not all clones are present; in checked studies, unresolved V genes account for under half, and no reason is known for the remainder. V and J calls plus clone size are reproduced from that table; the DNA served to infer D and trimming. Counted in this sample were 350,000 to 400,000 clones; approximately 89% of them appeared once. The ten largest clones represent roughly 0.9% of the sample.

With regard to this clone: Its antigen has not been determined. The sample holds no much larger clone one base away, and base qualities are not on file.

The chain links TRBV19 with TRBJ1-2; the central 9 bases match TRBD1. This receptor was obtained from a woman aged 40 to 50 who had been exposed to COVID-19. Source material: PBMCs or T cells enriched from blood (not recorded which). The CDR3 corresponds to CASRLRTQGARGYTF. DNA sequence: TGTGCCAGTCGTCTGCGAACACAGGGGGCGCGGGGCTACACCTTC.